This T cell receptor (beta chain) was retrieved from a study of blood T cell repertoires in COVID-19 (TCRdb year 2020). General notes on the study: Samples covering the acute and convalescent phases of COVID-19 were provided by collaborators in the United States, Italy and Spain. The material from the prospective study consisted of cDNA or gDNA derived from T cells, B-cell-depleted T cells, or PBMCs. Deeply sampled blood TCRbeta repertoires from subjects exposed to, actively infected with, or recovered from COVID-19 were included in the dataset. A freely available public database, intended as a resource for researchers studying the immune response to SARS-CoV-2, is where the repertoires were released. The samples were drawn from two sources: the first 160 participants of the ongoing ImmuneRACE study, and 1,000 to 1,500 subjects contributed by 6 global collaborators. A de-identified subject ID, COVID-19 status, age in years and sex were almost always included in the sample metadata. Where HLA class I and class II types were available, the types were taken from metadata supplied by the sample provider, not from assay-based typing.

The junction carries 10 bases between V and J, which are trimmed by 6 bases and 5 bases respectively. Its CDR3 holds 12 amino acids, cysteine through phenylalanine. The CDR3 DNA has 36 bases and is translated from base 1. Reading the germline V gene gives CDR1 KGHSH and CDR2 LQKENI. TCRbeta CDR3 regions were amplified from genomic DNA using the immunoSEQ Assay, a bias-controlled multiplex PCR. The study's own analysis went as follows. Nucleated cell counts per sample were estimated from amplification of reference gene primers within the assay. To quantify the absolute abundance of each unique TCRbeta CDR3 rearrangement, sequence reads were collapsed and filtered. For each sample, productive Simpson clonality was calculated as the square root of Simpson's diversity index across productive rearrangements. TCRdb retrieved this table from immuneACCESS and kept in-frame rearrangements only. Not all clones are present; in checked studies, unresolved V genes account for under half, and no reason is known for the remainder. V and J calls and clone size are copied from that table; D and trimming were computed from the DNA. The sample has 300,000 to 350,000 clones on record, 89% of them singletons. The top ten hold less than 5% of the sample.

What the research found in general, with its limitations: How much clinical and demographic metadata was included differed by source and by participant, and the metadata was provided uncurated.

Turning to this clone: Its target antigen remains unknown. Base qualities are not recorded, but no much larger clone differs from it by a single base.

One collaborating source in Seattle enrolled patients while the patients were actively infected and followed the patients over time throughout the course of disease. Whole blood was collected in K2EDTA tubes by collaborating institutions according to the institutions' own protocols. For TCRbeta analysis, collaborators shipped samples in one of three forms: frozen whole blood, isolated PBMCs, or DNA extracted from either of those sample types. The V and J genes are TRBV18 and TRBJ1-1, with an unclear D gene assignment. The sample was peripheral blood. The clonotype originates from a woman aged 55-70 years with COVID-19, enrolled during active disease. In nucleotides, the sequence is TGTGCCAGCTCGCCAGGCCCGACTGAAGCTTTCTTT. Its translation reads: CASSPGPTEAFF.